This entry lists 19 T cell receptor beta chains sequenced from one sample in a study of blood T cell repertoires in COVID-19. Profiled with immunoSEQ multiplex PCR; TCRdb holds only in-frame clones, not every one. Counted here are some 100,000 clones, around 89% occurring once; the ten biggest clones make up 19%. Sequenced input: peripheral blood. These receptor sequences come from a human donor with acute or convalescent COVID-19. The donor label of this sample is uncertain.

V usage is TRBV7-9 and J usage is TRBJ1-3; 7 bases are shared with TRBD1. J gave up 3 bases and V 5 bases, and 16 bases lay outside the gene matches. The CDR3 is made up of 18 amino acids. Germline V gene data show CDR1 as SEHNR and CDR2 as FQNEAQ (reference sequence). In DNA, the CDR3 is TGTGCCAGCAGCCGACCCCTCCGACAGGGAGGTGTTGGAAACACCATATATTTT. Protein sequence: CASSRPLRQGGVGNTIYF.

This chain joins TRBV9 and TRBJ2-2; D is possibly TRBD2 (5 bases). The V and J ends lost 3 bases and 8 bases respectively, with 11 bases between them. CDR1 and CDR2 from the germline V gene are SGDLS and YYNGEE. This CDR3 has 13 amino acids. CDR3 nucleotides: TGTGCCAGCAGCGAAGGGAGTCGTGGGGAGCTGTTTTTT. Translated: CASSEGSRGELFF.

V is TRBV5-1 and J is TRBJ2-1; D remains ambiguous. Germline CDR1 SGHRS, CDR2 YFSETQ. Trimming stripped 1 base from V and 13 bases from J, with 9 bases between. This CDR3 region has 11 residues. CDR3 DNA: TGCGCCAGCAGCTTGTTGCTAAATCAGTTCTTC. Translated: CASSLLLNQFF. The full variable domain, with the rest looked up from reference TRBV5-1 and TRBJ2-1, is KAGVTQTPRYLIKTRGQQVTLSCSPISGHRSVSWYQQTPGQGLQFLFEYFSETQRNKGNFPGRFSGRQFSNSRSEMNVSTLELGDSALYLCASSLLLNQFFGPGTRLTVL.

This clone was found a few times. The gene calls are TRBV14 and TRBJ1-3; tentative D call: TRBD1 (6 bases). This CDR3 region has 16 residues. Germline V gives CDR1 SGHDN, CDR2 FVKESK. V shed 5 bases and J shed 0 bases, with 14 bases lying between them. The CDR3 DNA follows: TGTGCCAGCAGCGAGCGGACAGCCTTCTCTGGAAACACCATATATTTT. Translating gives CASSERTAFSGNTIYF.

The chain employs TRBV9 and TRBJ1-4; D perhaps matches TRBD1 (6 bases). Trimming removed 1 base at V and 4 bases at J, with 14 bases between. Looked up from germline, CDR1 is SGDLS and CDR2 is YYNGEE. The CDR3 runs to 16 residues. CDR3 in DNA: TGTGCCAGCAGCGTAACAGGGCACGCCGGTAATGAAAAACTGTTTTTT. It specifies CASSVTGHAGNEKLFF.

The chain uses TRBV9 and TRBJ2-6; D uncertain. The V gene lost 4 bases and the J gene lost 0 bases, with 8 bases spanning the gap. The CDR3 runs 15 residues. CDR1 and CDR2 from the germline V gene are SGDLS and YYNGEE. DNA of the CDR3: TGTGCCAGCAGCCTGACACCCTCTGGGGCCAACGTCCTGACTTTC. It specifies CASSLTPSGANVLTF.

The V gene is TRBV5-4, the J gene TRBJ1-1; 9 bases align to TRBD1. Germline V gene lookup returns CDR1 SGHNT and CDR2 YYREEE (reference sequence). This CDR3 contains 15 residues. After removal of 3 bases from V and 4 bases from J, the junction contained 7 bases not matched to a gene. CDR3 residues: CASSSPGQGVTEAFF. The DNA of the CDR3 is TGTGCCAGCAGCTCACCGGGACAGGGAGTCACTGAAGCTTTCTTT.

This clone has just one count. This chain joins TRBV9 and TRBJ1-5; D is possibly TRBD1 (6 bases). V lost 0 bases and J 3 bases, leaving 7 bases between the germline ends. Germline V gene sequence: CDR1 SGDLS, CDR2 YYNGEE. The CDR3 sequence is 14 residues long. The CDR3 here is CASSVGQDNQPQHF. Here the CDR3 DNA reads TGTGCCAGCAGCGTAGGACAGGACAATCAGCCCCAGCATTTT.

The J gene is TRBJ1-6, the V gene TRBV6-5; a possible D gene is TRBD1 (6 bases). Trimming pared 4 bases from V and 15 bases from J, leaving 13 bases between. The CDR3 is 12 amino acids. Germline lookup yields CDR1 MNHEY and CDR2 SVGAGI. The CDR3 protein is CASSSSTGNLHF. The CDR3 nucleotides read TGTGCCAGCAGTTCATCGACAGGCAACCTCCACTTT.

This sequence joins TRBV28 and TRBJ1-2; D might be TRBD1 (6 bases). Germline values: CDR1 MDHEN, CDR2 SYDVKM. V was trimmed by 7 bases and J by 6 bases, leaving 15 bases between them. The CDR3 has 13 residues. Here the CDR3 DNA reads TGTGCCAGCAATACAGTTTCAGGGGATGGCTACACCTTC. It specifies CASNTVSGDGYTF.

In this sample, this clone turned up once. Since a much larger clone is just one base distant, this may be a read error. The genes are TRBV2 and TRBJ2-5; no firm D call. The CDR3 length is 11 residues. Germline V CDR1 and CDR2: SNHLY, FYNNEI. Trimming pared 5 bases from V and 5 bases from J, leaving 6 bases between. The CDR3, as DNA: TGTGCCAGCAGTAACGGGGAGACCCAGTACTTC. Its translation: CASSNGETQYF. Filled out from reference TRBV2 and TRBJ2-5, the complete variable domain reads EPEVTQTPSHQVTQMGQEVILRCVPISNHLYFYWYRQILGQKVEFLVSFYNNEISEKSEIFDDQFSVERPDGSNFTLKIRSTKLEDSAMYFCASSNGETQYFGPGTRLLVL.

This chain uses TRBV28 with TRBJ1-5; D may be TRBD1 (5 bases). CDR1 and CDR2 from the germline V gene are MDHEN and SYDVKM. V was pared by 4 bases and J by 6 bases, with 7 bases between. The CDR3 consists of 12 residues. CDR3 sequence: CASSSDIQPQHF. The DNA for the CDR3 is TGTGCCAGCAGTTCGGACATTCAGCCCCAGCATTTT.

CDR3 bases: TGTGCCAGCAAATCGGAAACGGGACATATCTACGAGCAGTACTTC. Residues: CASKSETGHIYEQYF. The chain is built from TRBV21-1 and TRBJ2-7; TRBD1 is the table's D call, not checked against the DNA. TRBV21-1 has pseudogene status. CDR3 length: 15 residues.

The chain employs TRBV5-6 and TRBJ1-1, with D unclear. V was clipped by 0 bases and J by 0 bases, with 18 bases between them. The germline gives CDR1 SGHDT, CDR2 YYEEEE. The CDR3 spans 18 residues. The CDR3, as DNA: TGTGCCAGCAGCTTGGATGTGGGGAGTAGCTTATTGAACACTGAAGCTTTCTTT. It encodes CASSLDVGSSLLNTEAFF.

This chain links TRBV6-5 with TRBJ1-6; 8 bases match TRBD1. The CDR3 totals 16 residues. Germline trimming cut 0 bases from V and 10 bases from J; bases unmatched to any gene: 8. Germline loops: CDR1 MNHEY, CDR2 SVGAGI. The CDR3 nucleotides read TGTGCCAGCAGTTACTCTGGACAGGGTGAGAGCTCACCCCTCCACTTT. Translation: CASSYSGQGESSPLHF.

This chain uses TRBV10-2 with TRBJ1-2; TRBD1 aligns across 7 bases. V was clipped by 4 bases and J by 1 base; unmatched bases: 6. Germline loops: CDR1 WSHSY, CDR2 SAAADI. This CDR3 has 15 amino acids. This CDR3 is CASSGGGTVNYGYTF. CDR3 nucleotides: TGCGCCAGCAGTGGAGGCGGGACAGTTAACTATGGCTACACCTTC.

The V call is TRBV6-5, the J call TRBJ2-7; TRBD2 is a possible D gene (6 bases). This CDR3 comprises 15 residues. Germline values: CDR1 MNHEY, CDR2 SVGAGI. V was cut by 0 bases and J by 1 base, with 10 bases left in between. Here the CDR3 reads CASSYSLSGSYEQYF. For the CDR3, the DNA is TGTGCCAGCAGTTACTCCCTTAGCGGTTCCTACGAGCAGTACTTC.

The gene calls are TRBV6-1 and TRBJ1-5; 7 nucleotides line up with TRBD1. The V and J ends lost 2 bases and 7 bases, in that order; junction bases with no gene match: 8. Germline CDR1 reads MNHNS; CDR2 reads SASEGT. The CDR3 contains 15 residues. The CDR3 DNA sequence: TGTGCCAGCAGTGAACTGGACAGGCGCGGCCAGCCCCAGCATTTT. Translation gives CASSELDRRGQPQHF.

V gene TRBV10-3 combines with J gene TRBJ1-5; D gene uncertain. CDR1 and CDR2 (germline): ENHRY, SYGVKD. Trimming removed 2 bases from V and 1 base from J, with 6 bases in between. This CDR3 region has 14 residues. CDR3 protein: CAISEGSSNQPQHF. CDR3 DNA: TGTGCCATCAGTGAGGGGAGCAGCAATCAGCCCCAGCATTTT.